This T cell receptor (beta chain) was captured by sequencing in a study of OX40 agonist ivuxolimab in advanced cancers. Study background: Intravenous ivuxolimab was administered to patients every 2 weeks at 0.01 to 10 mg/kg. From 23 to 79 years was the age range, with a mean of 60 years, and over 80% were male.

V lost 6 bases and J lost 4, with 12 bases in between. Germline V gene sequence: CDR1 MNHNS, CDR2 SASEGT. The CDR3 is 13 amino acids. Study findings and constraints: Among expanded peripheral T cells, antigen specificity went undetermined.

To note about this clone: Its antigen is not known.

The protocol was immunoSEQ multiplex PCR, while the TCRdb copy is restricted to in-frame clones and leaves out a portion. The sample includes roughly 110,000 clones, around 93% of them seen just once. Material: CD4+ or CD8+ T cells sorted from blood, obtained in a trial of the OX40 agonist ivuxolimab. This TCR came from an adult with an advanced solid tumor such as melanoma, head and neck, liver or kidney cancer. This chain uses TRBV6-1 with TRBJ2-5; a weak D match, TRBD1 (6 bases). In nucleotides, the CDR3 is TGTGCCAGCAGAGAACAGGGAAGAGAGACCCAGTACTTC. As protein: CASREQGRETQYF.